Reported below is one T cell receptor (beta chain). The specificity of this receptor is unknown. No much larger clonotype is one base removed from it; base qualities were not supplied. Between the V and J ends, shortened by 2 bases and 0 bases respectively, the junction contains 11 bases. Via the germline V gene, CDR1 is SGHTA and CDR2 FQGTGA. The CDR3 measures 16 amino acids from cysteine to phenylalanine. Just CDR3 DNA is preserved here, 48 bases in frame from base 1. RNA was extracted using the RNeasy kit, and about 0.45 to 1 ug of the RNA was reverse transcribed with random hexamers. The immunoSEQ multiplex PCR assay, covering 54 Vbeta and 13 Jbeta segments, was used to amplify TCR beta CDR3 regions. PCR amplification bias was corrected by using a synthetic template baseline for primer optimization and computational correction. In the authors' own workflow: Reads were assigned to V, D and J genes according to IMGT and analyzed in immunoSEQ Analyzer, with only productive sequences retained. Clonality was calculated as one minus the Shannon entropy normalized by log2 of the number of productive unique sequences. Public and private clones were assessed among the 100 most prevalent clones of each patient and control. Clones were defined as Susac-specific when absent from the healthy and MS cohorts, from some 1,100 published viral clones and from other ImmuneACCESS disease sequences. TCRdb handled the public reads itself, with Q25 trimming in fastp and clone calling in MiXCR, and kept productive beta chains. Entries are consolidated by CDR3 protein sequence, retaining the most common genes and DNA. The V and J calls here are based on TCRdb, not the publication. The sample table shows about 120,000 distinct CDR3 sequences, and around 96% are seen once. The leading ten clones occupy 0.21% of the sample.

This record belongs to a study of CD8 T cells in Susac syndrome (dated by TCRdb to about 2019). About the full investigation: Of the Susac syndrome patients who were sequenced, about 6 had clinically active disease and roughly eight were in clinical remission. At blood withdrawal, Susac syndrome patients were therapy-naive, treated with corticosteroids (with IVIg additionally given to some), or treated with IVIg alone. Repertoire sequencing was used to test whether CD8+ T cell activation and differentiation in Susac syndrome was antigen driven. CD8+ T cell repertoire clonality was compared between some 13 healthy donors, around 14 Susac syndrome patients and approximately 16 multiple sclerosis patients.

High-throughput TCR beta sequencing profiled peripheral blood CD8+ and CD4+ T cells from healthy donors, Susac syndrome patients and multiple sclerosis patients. The Susac syndrome patients fulfilled recently defined diagnostic criteria for either definite or probable disease. Bulk CD8+ and CD4+ T cells were purified by magnetic negative isolation, while CD8+ TEMRA cells were enriched using FACS. Blood was collected in EDTA tubes and processed within 24 hours, with PBMCs isolated through density gradient centrifugation. PBMCs intended for TCR sequencing were cryopreserved in liquid nitrogen and were subsequently thawed in a 37 degrees C water bath. A purity of at least 90% was achieved for sorted or isolated CD4+, CD8+ and CD8+ TEMRA cells. The study at large found these results: The number of individuals in the TCR sequencing and HLA analysis was recognized as being relatively small. Roughly 15 and five Susac-specific public clones were found in the total CD8+ and CD8+ TEMRA repertoires, respectively. Clonal expansion was observed in Susac syndrome CD8+ repertoires, with the highest expansion in CD8+ TEMRA cells and greater expansion in clinically active than in remitting patients.

The V and J segments used are TRBV7-3 and TRBJ1-5; the D gene is perhaps TRBD1, from 5 matching bases. The clonotype was recovered from a human donor with Susac syndrome. The sample taken for sequencing was CD8+ T cells from PBMCs. The nucleotide sequence is given as TGTGCCAGCAGCTTAGGGGGACCGCATAGCAATCAGCCCCAGCATTTT. Its protein product is CASSLGGPHSNQPQHF. The reference TRBV7-3 and TRBJ1-5 proteins fill in what lies around the CDR3, so the full variable domain reads GAGVSQTPSNKVTEKGKYVELRCDPISGHTALYWYRQSLGQGPEFLIYFQGTGAADDSGLPNDRFFAVRPEGSVSTLKIQRTERGDSAVYLCASSLGGPHSNQPQHFGDGTRLSIL.